This T cell receptor beta chain was documented in a study of cytomegalovirus exposure and HLA in healthy donors. CDR1 is SNHLY and CDR2 is FYNNEI in the germline V gene. J gave up 0 bases and V 6 bases, and 7 bases lay outside the gene matches. The CDR3 sequence is 16 residues long. Vbeta (60) and Jbeta (13) primers were used in the PCR. Method: immunoSEQ multiplex PCR; TCRdb's copy keeps in-frame clones and lacks some. The sample shows 100,000 to 150,000 clones, approximately 81% of them seen only once. The receptor's source is a man aged 18 to 30 in good health and CMV-seronegative. This chain connects TRBV2 to TRBJ1-3, with TRBD1 matching 8 bases. Sequences were obtained from PBMCs. The CDR3 DNA sequence: TGTGCCAGCAGAGACAGGGGAAGCCGCTCTGGAAACACCATATATTTT. This translates into CASRDRGSRSGNTIYF.